The 8 T cell receptor beta chains presented below share a single source sample, sequenced in a study of blood T cell repertoires in COVID-19. Data came from immunoSEQ multiplex PCR; TCRdb stores just in-frame clones and leaves some out. The sample has some 250,000 clones; 82% are singletons. What was sequenced was peripheral blood. The receptors were sampled from a woman aged 18-29 years with acute or convalescent COVID-19.

This clone appeared a few times. This chain uses TRBV28 with TRBJ1-1; D ambiguous. CDR3 length: 11 amino acids. Deletions cut 5 bases from V and 14 bases from J, with 15 bases between. Germline loops: CDR1 MDHEN, CDR2 SYDVKM. CDR3 protein: CASSTPQVQFF. Here the CDR3 DNA reads TGTGCCAGCAGTACACCCCAGGTTCAATTCTTT.

The chain has TRBV11-2 and TRBJ1-2, with unresolved D. The CDR3 has 13 residues. In germline, CDR1 is SGHAT, CDR2 FQNNGV. Trimming left V 2 bases short and J 5 bases short, with 9 bases between. In DNA form, the CDR3 reads TGTGCCAGCAGCTTACCTTCGGGGTATGGCTACACCTTC. Its protein is CASSLPSGYGYTF.

The chain uses TRBV20-1 and TRBJ2-1; possibly TRBD1 for D (6 bases). This CDR3 is 10 amino acids long. Germline V gives CDR1 DFQATT, CDR2 SNEGSKA (reference sequence). Trimming left V 5 bases short and J 9 bases short, with 8 bases between. This chain's CDR3 is CSAYRAEQFF. The CDR3 DNA reads as TGCAGTGCTTACAGGGCTGAGCAGTTCTTC.

This clone was observed a handful of times. The V call is TRBV27, the J call TRBJ2-1, with 12 positions matching TRBD2. Looked up from germline, CDR1 is MNHEY and CDR2 is SMNVEV (reference sequence). V lost 6 bases and J lost 6; bases outside the gene matches: 3. CDR3 size: 14 residues. CDR3 nucleotides: TGTGCCAGCAGCACGGGACTAGCGGGCAATGAGCAGTTCTTC. Amino acid sequence: CASSTGLAGNEQFF.

This rearrangement joins TRBV5-1 to TRBJ2-7; 8 bases match TRBD2. CDR3 size: 13 residues. Trimming removed 4 bases from V and 7 bases from J; junction bases left unmatched: 7. The germline V gene has CDR1 SGHRS and CDR2 YFSETQ. DNA of the CDR3: TGCGCCAGCAGCCCCGGGACTAGTGGTGAGCAGTACTTC. It yields the protein CASSPGTSGEQYF.

The chain uses TRBV28 and TRBJ1-1, with D maybe TRBD1 (5 bases). The CDR3 sequence is 14 residues long. Germline CDR1 is MDHEN and CDR2 is SYDVKM. Trimming pared 8 bases from V and 0 bases from J, leaving 13 bases between. The CDR3 DNA follows: TGTGCCAGCCGCGAAGGGGTCATGAACACTGAAGCTTTCTTT. Its translation is CASREGVMNTEAFF. Full variable domain (remainder filled in from reference TRBV28 and TRBJ1-1): DVKVTQSSRYLVKRTGEKVFLECVQDMDHENMFWYRQDPGLGLRLIYFSYDVKMKEKGDIPEGYSVSREKKERFSLILESASTNQTSMYLCASREGVMNTEAFFGQGTRLTVV.

This clone was counted a few times. The V gene is TRBV6-1, the J gene TRBJ2-7; possible D gene TRBD1, 6 bases. Germline V CDR1 and CDR2: MNHNS, SASEGT. Trimming removed 3 bases at V and 1 base at J, with 7 bases between. This CDR3 spans 13 amino acids. As DNA, the CDR3 is TGTGCCAGCAGTGACGGACAGTCCTACGAGCAGTACTTC. Protein: CASSDGQSYEQYF.

The gene calls are TRBV6-2 or TRBV6-3 and TRBJ2-1; TRBD2 aligns across 8 bases. Germline assignment: CDR1 MNHEY and CDR2 SVGEGT. CDR3 length equals 18 residues. V was clipped by 6 bases and J by 3 bases; unmatched bases: 16. The CDR3 sequence is CASSPPKAGTSHYNEQFF. The CDR3 DNA follows: TGTGCCAGCAGCCCCCCCAAAGCCGGGACTAGTCACTACAATGAGCAGTTCTTC.